This T cell receptor beta chain originates from a study of tumor-infiltrating lymphocytes in primary liver carcinoma (TCRdb year 2017). General notes on the study: Hepatocellular carcinoma (four) or combined HCC and intrahepatic cholangiocarcinoma (one) was present in the five patients, who were three men and two women aged 30 to 69 years. The five patients had tumors of stage T1-T3 N0M0, with maximum diameters ranging from roughly 4 to 11 cm. Each sample produced about 3.5 to 8 million productive TCRbeta reads, and read depth showed no significant difference between tissue types. TCRbeta repertoire sequencing, expression microarrays and whole-exome sequencing were combined in the study across five regions of each liver tumor, with adjacent normal tissue and blood also included. A total of 35 specimens from 5 patients went through TCRbeta repertoire sequencing, namely 25 tumor regions, 5 adjacent noncancerous liver tissues and 5 peripheral blood samples. To link TCRbeta repertoire diversity with the local molecular phenotype, the approximately 25 tumor region samples were profiled using Agilent mRNA microarrays. Repertoires from technical replicates were highly reproducible, with mean shared-clone rates approximately 0.92 and correlation coefficients above 0.98. What the study reported, not specific to this receptor: With just 4 to 6 patients in the study, the authors point out that the findings should be validated in a larger study. Repertoire overlap was found to be higher between tumor regions (mean around 35%) than between tumor-adjacent (roughly 17%) or tumor-blood (about 14%) pairs, consistent with antigen-driven expansion. Comparison of CD4+ and CD8+ T cell repertoires was precluded by the use of bulk unsorted samples. The top 250 clones accounted for a significantly greater share of the repertoire in tumors than in blood (p = 0.039). Only about 8-24% of top clones were found in all five regions of a tumor, suggesting spatial heterogeneity of tumor-infiltrating T cells. Because only the TCR beta chain was sequenced and unpaired alpha chains were not captured, true repertoire diversity is likely underestimated.

This clonotype was detected many times. Its antigen has not been determined. Qualities for individual bases were not recorded, and no much larger clone is one base off. Taken from cysteine to phenylalanine, the CDR3 has 14 residues. The DNA shown is the 42-base CDR3, in frame from base 1. Via the germline V gene, CDR1 is MDHEN and CDR2 SYDVKM. V sheds 3 bases and J sheds 6 bases, leaving 12 bases between their ends. Without any cell sorting, total RNA and DNA were co-extracted from about 20-30 mg of bulk tissue using the AllPrep DNA/RNA mini kit. Between November 2015 and March 2016, about five patients in China with histopathologically diagnosed primary liver carcinoma had their tumors surgically resected. At the time of sampling, the patients were treatment-naive and had chronic HBV infection. Five spatially separated regions were sampled from each tumor: the superior, inferior, left-lateral and right-lateral poles, plus the tumor centre. Histological examination found more than 80% viable tumor cells in every tumor sample. Pieces of fresh tumor and adjacent tissue were cut in half, with one half kept in RNAlater at -80 degrees C and the other half sent for histology.

TCRbeta-specific cDNA was reverse-transcribed from 500 ng total RNA using a constant-region primer and ProtoScript II reverse transcriptase. TCRbeta libraries were built with three nested multiplex PCR rounds, a slightly modified ARM-PCR procedure. Multiplex TRBV1-TRBV30 forward primers and a Cbeta reverse primer were used in the first two PCR rounds, each of which was run for around 10 cycles. Sample barcodes and Illumina adapters were added in a final 25-cycle PCR using Deep VentR polymerase. Before sequencing, amplicons between 200 and 500 bp were purified from gel using a QIAquick gel extraction kit. TCRbeta amplicons were sequenced on an Illumina HiSeq 2500 with 250-bp paired-end reads. The study's processing was this. Reads were quality-trimmed with Trimmomatic v0.33, and paired reads were merged with FLASH v1.2.11 to recover full CDR3 sequences. V, D and J germline segments were assigned to the rearranged TCRbeta sequences by MiGEC v1.2.1b. Clonotype statistics and Shannon-Wiener diversity indices were computed with VDJtools v1.0.0. Except for diversity analysis, only the 250 most abundant clonotypes of each sample were used in subsequent analyses to reduce sampling bias. In TCRdb, the public reads were trimmed at Q25 with fastp and aligned with MiXCR, with productive beta chains retained. Every entry covers one CDR3 protein and lists the most common genes and DNA from its rows. The V and J calls come from TCRdb's annotation, not from the publication. The table for this sample lists 45,000 to 55,000 distinct CDR3 sequences; over 70% of them were counted only once. Around 23% of the sample is taken by the ten largest.

The sample comprised liver tumor tissue from sampling region 2. The intended sense of this specimen's cell subset or site label: tumor region T2, inferior pole. The source is a man aged 40-55 years with primary liver carcinoma and hepatitis B virus infection. The chain employs TRBV28 and TRBJ2-1, and the D gene may be TRBD2, 6 bases matching. The CDR3 region reads CASSFTGRGNEQFF. The nucleotide sequence is given as TGTGCCAGCAGTTTTACCGGGAGAGGCAATGAGCAGTTCTTC.